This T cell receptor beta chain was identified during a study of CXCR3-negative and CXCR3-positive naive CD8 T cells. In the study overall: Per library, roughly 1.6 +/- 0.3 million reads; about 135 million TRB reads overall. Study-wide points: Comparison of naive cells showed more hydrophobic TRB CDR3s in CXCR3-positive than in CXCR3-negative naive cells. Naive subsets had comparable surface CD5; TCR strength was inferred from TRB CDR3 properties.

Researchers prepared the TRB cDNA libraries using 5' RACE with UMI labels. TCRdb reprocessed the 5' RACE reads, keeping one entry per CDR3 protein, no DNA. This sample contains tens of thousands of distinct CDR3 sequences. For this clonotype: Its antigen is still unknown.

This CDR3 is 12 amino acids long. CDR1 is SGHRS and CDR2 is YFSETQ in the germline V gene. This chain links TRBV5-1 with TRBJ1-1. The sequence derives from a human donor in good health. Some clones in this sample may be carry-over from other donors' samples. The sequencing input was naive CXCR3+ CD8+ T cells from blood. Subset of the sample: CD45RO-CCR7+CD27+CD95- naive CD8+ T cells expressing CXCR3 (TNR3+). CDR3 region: CASSPVGTEAFF.